Detailed here is one T cell receptor beta chain. Its specificity is unknown. The junction does not match germline at one end; this may be a read error. The investigators made TCR beta cDNA from roughly 0.55 ug total RNA, using a constant-region primer. Amplification in three nested multiplex PCR rounds with slightly modified ARM-PCR gave rise to TCR beta libraries. For approximately 11 cycles apiece, the opening two PCR rounds ran with TRBV1-TRBV30 forward primers and a C-beta reverse primer. TCRdb itself ran the multiplex PCR reads through MiXCR, one entry per CDR3 protein. The sample records about 50,000 distinct CDR3 sequences, about 78% being singletons. The CDR3 runs to 17 residues. Germline V gene data show CDR1 as SGHDT and CDR2 as YYEEEE. The source of the sample is a study of tumor-infiltrating lymphocytes in primary liver carcinoma. Findings of the study overall: Overlap between tumor regions exceeded overlap of tumor with adjacent tissue or blood. Relative to blood, tumors carried a significantly larger fraction of the repertoire in their top 250 clones (p = 0.039).

The tissue used was unsorted bulk material of about 19-33 mg. RNA and DNA were co-extracted from it with the AllPrep DNA/RNA mini kit. The specimen was liver tumor tissue from sampling region 5. This sample's subset: tumor region T5, tumor centre. The sequence was obtained from a man aged 35 to 55 with primary liver carcinoma and hepatitis B virus infection. The chain employs TRBV5-6 and TRBJ1-1, with 9 bases identical to TRBD1. The CDR3 DNA follows: TGTGCCAGCAGCTTGGTCAGTGGGACAGGGCGGAACACTGAAGCTTCCTTT. This sequence encodes CASSLVSGTGRNTEASF.